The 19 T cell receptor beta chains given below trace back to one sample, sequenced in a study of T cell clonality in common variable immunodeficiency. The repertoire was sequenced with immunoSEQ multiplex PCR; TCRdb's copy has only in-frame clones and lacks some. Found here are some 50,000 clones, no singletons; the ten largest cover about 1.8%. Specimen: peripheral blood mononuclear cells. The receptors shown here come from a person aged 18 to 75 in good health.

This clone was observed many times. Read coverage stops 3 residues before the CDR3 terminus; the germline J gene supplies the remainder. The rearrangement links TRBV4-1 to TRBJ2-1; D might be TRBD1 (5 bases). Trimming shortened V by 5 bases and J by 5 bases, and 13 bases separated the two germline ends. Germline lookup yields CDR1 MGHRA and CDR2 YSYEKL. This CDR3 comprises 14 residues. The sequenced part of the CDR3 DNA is TGCGCCAGCAGCGTATCAGGGTTCAACAATGAG. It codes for CASSVSGFNNE. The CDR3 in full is CASSVSGFNNEQFF.

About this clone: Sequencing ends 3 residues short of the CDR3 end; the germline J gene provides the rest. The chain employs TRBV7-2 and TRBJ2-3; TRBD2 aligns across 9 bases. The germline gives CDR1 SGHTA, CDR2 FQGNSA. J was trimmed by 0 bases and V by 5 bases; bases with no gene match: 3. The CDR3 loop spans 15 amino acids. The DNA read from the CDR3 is TGTGCCAGCAGCCGCGGGGGGGGCAGCACAGATACG. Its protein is CASSRGGGSTDT. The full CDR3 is CASSRGGGSTDTQYF.

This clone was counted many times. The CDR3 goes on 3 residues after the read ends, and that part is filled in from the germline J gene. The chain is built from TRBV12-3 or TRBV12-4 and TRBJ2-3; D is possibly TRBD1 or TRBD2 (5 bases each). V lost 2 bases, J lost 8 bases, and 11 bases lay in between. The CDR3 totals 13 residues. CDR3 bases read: TGTGCCAGCAGTTTACCTGAGGGGCGTACG. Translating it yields CASSLPEGRT. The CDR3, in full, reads CASSLPEGRTQYF.

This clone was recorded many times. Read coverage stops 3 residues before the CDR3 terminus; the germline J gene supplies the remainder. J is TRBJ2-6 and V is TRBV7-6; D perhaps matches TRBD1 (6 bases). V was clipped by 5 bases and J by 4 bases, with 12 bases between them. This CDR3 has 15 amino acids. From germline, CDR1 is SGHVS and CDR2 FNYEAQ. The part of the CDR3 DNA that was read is TGTGCCAGCAGCGAAGGGACATGGGGGGCCAACGTC. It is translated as CASSEGTWGANV. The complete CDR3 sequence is CASSEGTWGANVLTF.

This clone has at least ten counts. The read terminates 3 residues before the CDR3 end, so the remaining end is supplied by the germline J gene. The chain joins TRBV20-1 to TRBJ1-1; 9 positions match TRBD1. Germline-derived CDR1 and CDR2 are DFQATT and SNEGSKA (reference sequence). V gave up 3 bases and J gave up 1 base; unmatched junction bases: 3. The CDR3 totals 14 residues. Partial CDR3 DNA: TGCAGTGCTAGGGGGACAGGGACGAACACTGAA. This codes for CSARGTGTNTE. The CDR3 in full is CSARGTGTNTEAFF.

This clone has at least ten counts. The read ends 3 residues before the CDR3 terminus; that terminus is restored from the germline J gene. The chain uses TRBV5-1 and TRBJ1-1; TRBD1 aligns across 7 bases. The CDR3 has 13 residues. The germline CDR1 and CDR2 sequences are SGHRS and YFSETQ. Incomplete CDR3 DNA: TGCGCCAGCAGCTTGGATGCGGACAGGGAA. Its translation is CASSLDADRE. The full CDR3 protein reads CASSLDADREAFF.

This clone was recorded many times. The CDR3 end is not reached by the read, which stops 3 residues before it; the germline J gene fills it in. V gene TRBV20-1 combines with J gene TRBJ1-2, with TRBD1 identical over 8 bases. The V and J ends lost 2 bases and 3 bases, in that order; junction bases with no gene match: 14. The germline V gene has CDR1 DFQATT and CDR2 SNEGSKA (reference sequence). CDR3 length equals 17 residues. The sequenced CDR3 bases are TGCAGTGCTAGAATGACCCCCAGGGGGCGTTCGTACTATGGC. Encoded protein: CSARMTPRGRSYYG. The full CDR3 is CSARMTPRGRSYYGYTF.

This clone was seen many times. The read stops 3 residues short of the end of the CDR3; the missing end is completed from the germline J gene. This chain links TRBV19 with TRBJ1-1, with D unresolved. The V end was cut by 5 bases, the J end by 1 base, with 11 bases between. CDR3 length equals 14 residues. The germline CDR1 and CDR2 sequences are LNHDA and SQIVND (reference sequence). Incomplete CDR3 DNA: TGTGCCAGTAGTGGATATGGCGGGAACACTGAA. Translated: CASSGYGGNTE. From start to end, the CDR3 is CASSGYGGNTEAFF.

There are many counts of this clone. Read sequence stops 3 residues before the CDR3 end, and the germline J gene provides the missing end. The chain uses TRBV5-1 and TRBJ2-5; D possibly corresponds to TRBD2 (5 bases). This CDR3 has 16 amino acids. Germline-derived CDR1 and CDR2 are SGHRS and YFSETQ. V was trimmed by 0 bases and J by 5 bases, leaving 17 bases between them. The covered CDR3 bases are TGCGCCAGCAGCTTGGGATGGGCTAGCCCGCGTGAGACC. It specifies CASSLGWASPRET. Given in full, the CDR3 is CASSLGWASPRETQYF.

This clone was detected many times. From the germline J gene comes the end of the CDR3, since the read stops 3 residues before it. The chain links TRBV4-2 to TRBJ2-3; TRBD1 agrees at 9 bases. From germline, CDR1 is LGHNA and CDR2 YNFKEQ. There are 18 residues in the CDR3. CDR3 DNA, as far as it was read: TGTGCCAGCAGCCATCCGGGACAGGGCCTCTATAGCAATCAGCCG. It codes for CASSHPGQGLYSNQP. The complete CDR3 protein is CASSHPGQGLYSNQPQYF.

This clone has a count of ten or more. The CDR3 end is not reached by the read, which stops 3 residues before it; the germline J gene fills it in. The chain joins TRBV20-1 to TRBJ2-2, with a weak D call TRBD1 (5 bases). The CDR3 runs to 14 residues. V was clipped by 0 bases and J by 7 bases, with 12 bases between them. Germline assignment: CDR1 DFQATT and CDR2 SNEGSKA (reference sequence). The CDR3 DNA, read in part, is TGCAGTGCTAGAGAACAGGAGACGGGCGGGGAG. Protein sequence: CSAREQETGGE. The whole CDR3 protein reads CSAREQETGGELFF.

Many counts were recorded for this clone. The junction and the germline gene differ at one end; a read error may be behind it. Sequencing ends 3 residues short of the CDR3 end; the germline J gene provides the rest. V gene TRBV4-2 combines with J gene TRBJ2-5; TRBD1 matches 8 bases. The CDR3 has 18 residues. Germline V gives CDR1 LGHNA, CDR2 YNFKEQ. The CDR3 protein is CASSQDFGNRGAQETQYF. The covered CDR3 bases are TGCGCCAGCAGCCAAGATTTTGGGAACAGGGGGGCCCAAGAGACC.

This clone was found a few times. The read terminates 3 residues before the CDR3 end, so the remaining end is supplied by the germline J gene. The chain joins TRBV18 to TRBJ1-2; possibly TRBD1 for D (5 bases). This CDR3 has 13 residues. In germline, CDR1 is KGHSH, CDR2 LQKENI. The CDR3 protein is CASCEQEVADYTF. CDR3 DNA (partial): TGTGCCAGCTGTGAACAGGAGGTCGCCGAC. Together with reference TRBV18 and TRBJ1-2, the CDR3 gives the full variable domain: NAGVMQNPRHLVRRRGQEARLRCSPMKGHSHVYWYRQLPEEGLKFMVYLQKENIIDESGMPKERFSAEFPKEGPSILRIQQVVRGDSAAYFCASCEQEVADYTFGSGTRLTVV.

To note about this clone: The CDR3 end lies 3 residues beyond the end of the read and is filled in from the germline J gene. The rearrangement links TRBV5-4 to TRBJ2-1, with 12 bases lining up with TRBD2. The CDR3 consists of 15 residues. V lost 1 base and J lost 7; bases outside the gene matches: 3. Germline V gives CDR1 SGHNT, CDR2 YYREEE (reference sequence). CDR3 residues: CASSLRLAGANEQFF. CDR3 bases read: TGTGCCAGCAGCTTGCGACTAGCGGGAGCAAATGAG.

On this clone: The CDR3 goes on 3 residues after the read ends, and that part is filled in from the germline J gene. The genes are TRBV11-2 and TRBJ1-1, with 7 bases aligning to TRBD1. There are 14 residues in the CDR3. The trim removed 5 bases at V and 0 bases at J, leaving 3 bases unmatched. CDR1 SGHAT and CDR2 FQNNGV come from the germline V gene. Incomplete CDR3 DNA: TGTGCCAGCAGCAACGGACAGGTGAACACTGAA. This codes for CASSNGQVNTE. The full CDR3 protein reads CASSNGQVNTEAFF. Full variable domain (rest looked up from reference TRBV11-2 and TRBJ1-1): EAGVAQSPRYKIIEKRQSVAFWCNPISGHATLYWYQQILGQGPKLLIQFQNNGVVDDSQLPKDRFSAERLKGVDSTLKIQPAKLEDSAVYLCASSNGQVNTEAFFGQGTRLTVV.

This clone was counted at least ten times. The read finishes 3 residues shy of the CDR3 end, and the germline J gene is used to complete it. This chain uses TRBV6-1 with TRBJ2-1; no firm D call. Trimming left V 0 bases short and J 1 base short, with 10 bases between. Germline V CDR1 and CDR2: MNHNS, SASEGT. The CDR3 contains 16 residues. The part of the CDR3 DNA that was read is TGTGCCAGCAGTGAAGCGCGAGGCGGATCCTACAATGAG. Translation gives CASSEARGGSYNE. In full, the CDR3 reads CASSEARGGSYNEQFF.

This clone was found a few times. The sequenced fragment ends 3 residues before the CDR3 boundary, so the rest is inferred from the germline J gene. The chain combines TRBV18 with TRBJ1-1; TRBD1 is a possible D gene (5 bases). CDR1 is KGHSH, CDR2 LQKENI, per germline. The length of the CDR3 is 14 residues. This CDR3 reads CASSPVGLSNEAFF. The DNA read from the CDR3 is TGTGCCAGCTCACCGGTGGGACTATCGAATGAG.

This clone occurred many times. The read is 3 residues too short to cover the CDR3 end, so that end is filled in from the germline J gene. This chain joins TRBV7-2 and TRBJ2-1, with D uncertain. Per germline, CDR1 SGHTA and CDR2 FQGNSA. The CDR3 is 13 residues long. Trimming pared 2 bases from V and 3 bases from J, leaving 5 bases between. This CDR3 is CASSLLRYNEQFF. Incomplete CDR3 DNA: TGTGCCAGCAGCTTACTGCGCTACAATGAG.

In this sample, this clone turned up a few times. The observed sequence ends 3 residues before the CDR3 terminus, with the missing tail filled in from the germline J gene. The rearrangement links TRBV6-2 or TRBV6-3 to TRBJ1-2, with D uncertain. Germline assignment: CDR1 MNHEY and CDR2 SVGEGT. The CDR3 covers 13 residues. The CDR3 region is CASSYSGDQPYTF. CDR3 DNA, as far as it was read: TGTGCCAGCAGTTACTCCGGGGATCAGCCC.